The entry that follows covers one T cell receptor beta chain sequence. Original handling: The assay estimated nucleated cells by amplifying reference gene primers. Libraries were prepared by immunoSEQ multiplex PCR; TCRdb keeps only in-frame clonotypes and omits some of them. Clone size and V and J calls were adopted from that table, with D and trimming inferred from the DNA. The top ten hold roughly 3.6% of the sample, which has about 140,000 clones, about four fifths seen once. The sample belongs to a study of blood T cell repertoires in COVID-19. V was clipped by 6 bases and J by 5 bases; unmatched bases: 6. The CDR3 covers 13 residues. CDR1 and CDR2 (germline): SEHNR, FQNEAQ (reference sequence).

Material for sequencing was peripheral blood. V is TRBV7-9 and J is TRBJ1-1; TRBD1 agrees at 7 bases. The receptor was derived from a man aged 65 to 79 who had recovered from COVID-19. CDR3 nucleotides: TGTGCCAGCAGTCCCAGGGGGGCAACTGAAGCTTTCTTT. It translates to CASSPRGATEAFF.